The 9 T cell receptor beta chains presented below share a single source sample, sequenced in a study of identical twins. Each CDR3 protein gets one entry after TCRdb re-called the 5' RACE reads with MiXCR. The sample has 550,000 to 700,000 distinct CDR3 sequences; 21% are singletons. This same sample was also taken into another study, of T cells expressing NK-cell markers.

Sequencing was performed on PBMCs. The receptors were sampled from a woman between 18 and 29 years old in good health.

The gene calls are TRBV5-6 and TRBJ2-5; 7 positions agree with TRBD2. V shed 0 bases and J 6 bases; nucleotides not matched to a gene: 11. Germline V gene data show CDR1 as SGHDT and CDR2 as YYEEEE. The CDR3 totals 16 residues. CDR3 sequence: CASSLGLAGVGKTQYF. CDR3 bases: TGTGCCAGCAGCTTGGGTCTGGCGGGAGTGGGGAAGACCCAGTACTTC.

This chain uses TRBV7-9 with TRBJ1-6; D unresolved. CDR1 and CDR2 (germline): SEHNR, FQNEAQ (reference sequence). V was shortened by 2 bases and J by 10 bases, with 12 bases between the two germline ends. The CDR3 covers 14 residues. CDR3 in amino acids: CASSLNAVGSPLHF. As DNA, the CDR3 is TGTGCCAGCAGCTTAAACGCGGTAGGGTCACCCCTCCACTTT.

The table lists this clonotype with a few counts. CDR3 loop: CASSTQGATEAFF. CDR3 DNA sequence: TGCGCCAGCAGCACACAGGGAGCCACTGAAGCTTTCTTT. The chain recombines TRBV5-1 with TRBJ1-1, with D perhaps TRBD1 (6 bases). Germline V gene lookup returns CDR1 SGHRS and CDR2 YFSETQ. The V end was cut by 4 bases, the J end by 4 bases, with 11 bases between. The CDR3 contains 13 residues.

The V call is TRBV5-1, the J call TRBJ2-5; D not certain. CDR3 length: 13 residues. The germline gives CDR1 SGHRS, CDR2 YFSETQ. Trimming took 3 bases from V and 5 from J, leaving 11 bases between them. This chain's CDR3 is CASSSRRLETQYF. Written as DNA, the CDR3 is TGCGCCAGCAGCTCTAGGCGGTTGGAGACCCAGTACTTC. The entire variable domain, with the rest obtained from reference TRBV5-1 and TRBJ2-5, is as follows: KAGVTQTPRYLIKTRGQQVTLSCSPISGHRSVSWYQQTPGQGLQFLFEYFSETQRNKGNFPGRFSGRQFSNSRSEMNVSTLELGDSALYLCASSSRRLETQYFGPGTRLLVL.

The CDR3 DNA is TGTGCCAGCAGTTTACAGCAAAATCAGCCCCAGCATTTT. Translating it yields CASSLQQNQPQHF. The V gene is TRBV12-3 or TRBV12-4, the J gene TRBJ1-5, with D hard to call. V lost 2 bases to trimming and J lost 4 bases, with 6 bases between them. This CDR3 comprises 13 residues.

The genes are TRBV4-3 and TRBJ1-1; D call uncertain. Looked up from germline, CDR1 is LGHNA and CDR2 is YSLEER. The V end was cut by 7 bases, the J end by 7 bases, with 10 bases between. The CDR3 loop spans 11 amino acids. The CDR3 sequence is CASKRAGEAFF. The CDR3, as DNA: TGCGCCAGCAAGAGGGCAGGTGAAGCTTTCTTT.

V and J are TRBV3-1 and TRBJ1-6; 9 bases map to TRBD1. The CDR3 runs 16 residues. V shed 0 bases, J shed 6 bases, and the junction held 3 bases outside the gene matches. CDR1 is LGHDT, CDR2 YNNKEL, per germline (reference sequence). CDR3 residues: CASSQEGTGSNSPLHF. The DNA for the CDR3 is TGTGCCAGCAGCCAAGAAGGGACAGGGTCTAATTCACCCCTCCACTTT.

This clonotype was counted between two and nine times. The V gene is TRBV5-5, the J gene TRBJ2-1; D gene uncertain. The length of the CDR3 is 18 residues. The germline V gene has CDR1 SGHKS and CDR2 YYEKEE (reference sequence). Trimming stripped 1 base from V and 0 bases from J, with 17 bases between. CDR3 loop: CASSLLAFAAPSYNEQFF. In DNA form, the CDR3 reads TGTGCCAGCAGCTTGTTAGCCTTCGCGGCACCCTCCTACAATGAGCAGTTCTTC.

V usage is TRBV10-3 and J usage is TRBJ1-3; maybe TRBD1 (6 bases). The germline V gene has CDR1 ENHRY and CDR2 SYGVKD. The CDR3 sequence is 15 residues long. With 2 bases removed from V and 2 bases from J, the gap between germline ends came to 10 bases. The CDR3 reads CAISEKGVTGNTIYF. CDR3 DNA: TGTGCCATCAGTGAGAAGGGGGTTACTGGAAACACCATATATTTT.